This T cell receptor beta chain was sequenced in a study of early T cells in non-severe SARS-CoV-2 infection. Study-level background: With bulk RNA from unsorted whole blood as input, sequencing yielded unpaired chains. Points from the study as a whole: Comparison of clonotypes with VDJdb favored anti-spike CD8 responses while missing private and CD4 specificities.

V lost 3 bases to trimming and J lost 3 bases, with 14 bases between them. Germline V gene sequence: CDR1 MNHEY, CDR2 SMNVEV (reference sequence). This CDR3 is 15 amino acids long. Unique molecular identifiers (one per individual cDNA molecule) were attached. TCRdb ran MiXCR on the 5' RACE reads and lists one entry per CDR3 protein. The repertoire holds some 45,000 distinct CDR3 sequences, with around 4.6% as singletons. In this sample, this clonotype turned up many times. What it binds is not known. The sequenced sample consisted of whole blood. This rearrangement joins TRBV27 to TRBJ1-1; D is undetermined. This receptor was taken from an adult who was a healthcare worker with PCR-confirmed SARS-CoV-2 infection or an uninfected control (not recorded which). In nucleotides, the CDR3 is TGTGCCAGCAGTTTCCGGGGATTAATCGACACTGAAGCTTTCTTT. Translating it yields CASSFRGLIDTEAFF.